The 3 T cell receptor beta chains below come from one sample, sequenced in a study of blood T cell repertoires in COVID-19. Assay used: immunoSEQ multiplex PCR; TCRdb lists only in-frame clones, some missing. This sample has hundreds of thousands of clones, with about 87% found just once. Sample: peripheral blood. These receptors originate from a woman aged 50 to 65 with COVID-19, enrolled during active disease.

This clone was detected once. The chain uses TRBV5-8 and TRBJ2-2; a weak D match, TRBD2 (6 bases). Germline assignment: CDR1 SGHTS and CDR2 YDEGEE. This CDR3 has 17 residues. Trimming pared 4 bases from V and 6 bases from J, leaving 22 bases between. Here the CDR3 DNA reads TGTGCCAGCAGCCCCGGAGGGTTTAGCTTTGGGGCCGGGGAGCTGTTTTTT. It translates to CASSPGGFSFGAGELFF.

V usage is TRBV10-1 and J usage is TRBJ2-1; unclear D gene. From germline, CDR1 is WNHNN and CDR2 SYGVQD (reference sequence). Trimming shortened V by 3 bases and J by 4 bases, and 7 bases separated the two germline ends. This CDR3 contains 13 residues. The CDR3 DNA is TGCGCCAGCAGTGATCAGTCATACAATGAGCAGTTCTTC. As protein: CASSDQSYNEQFF.

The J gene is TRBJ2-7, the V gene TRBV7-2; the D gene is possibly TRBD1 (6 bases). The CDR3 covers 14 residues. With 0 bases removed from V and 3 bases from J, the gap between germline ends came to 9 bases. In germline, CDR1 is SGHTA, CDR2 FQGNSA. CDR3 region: CASSLALTGYEQYF. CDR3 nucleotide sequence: TGTGCCAGCAGCTTAGCCCTGACAGGCTACGAGCAGTACTTC.